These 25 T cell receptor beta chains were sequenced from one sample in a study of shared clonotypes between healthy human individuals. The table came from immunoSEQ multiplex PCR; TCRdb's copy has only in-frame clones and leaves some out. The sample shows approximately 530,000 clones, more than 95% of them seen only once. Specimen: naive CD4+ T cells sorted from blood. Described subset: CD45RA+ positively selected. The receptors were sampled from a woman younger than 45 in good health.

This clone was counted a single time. In nucleotides, the CDR3 is TGTGCCAGCAGTTTCCGCCCTGGACAAGGCTACGAGCAGTACTTC. Protein: CASSFRPGQGYEQYF. V usage is TRBV27 and J usage is TRBJ2-7; D is possibly TRBD1 (5 bases). Trimming took 3 bases from V and 3 from J, leaving 15 bases between them. The CDR3 spans 15 residues. Germline V gene sequence: CDR1 MNHEY, CDR2 SMNVEV (reference sequence).

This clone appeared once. The chain's CDR3 is CASSKTISYEQYF. Here the CDR3 DNA reads TGTGCCAGTAGTAAGACGATCTCCTACGAGCAGTACTTC. The rearrangement joins TRBV19 to TRBJ2-7; no clear D gene. Deletions cut 4 bases from V and 0 bases from J, with 7 bases between. The length of the CDR3 is 13 residues. Per the germline V gene, CDR1 is LNHDA and CDR2 is SQIVND (reference sequence). Drawing the rest from reference TRBV19 and TRBJ2-7, the complete variable domain is DGGITQSPKYLFRKEGQNVTLSCEQNLNHDAMYWYRQDPGQGLRLIYYSQIVNDFQKGDIAEGYSVSREKKESFPLTVTSAQKNPTAFYLCASSKTISYEQYFGPGTRLTVT.

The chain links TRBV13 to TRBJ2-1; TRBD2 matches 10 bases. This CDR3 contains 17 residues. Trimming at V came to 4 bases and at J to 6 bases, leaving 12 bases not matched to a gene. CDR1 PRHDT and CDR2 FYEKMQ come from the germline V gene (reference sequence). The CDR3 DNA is TGTGCCAGCAGCTCCATAGATATAGCGGGAGGCACCAATGAGCAGTTCTTC. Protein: CASSSIDIAGGTNEQFF. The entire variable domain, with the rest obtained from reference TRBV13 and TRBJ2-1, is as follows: AAGVIQSPRHLIKEKRETATLKCYPIPRHDTVYWYQQGPGQDPQFLISFYEKMQSDKGSIPDRFSAQQFSDYHSELNMSSLELGDSALYFCASSSIDIAGGTNEQFFGPGTRLTVL.

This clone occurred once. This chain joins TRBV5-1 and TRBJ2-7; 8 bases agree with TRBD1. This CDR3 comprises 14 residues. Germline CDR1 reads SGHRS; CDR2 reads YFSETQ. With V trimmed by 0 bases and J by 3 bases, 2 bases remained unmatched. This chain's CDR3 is CASSLGDRSYEQYF. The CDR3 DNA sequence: TGCGCCAGCAGCTTGGGGGACAGGAGCTACGAGCAGTACTTC.

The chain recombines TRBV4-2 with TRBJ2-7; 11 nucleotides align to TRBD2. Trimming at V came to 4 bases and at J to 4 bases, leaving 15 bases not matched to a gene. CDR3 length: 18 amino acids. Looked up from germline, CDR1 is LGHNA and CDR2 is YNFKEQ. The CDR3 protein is CASSRIGGLAAEIYEQYF. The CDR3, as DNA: TGTGCCAGCAGCCGGATCGGGGGACTAGCGGCTGAGATTTACGAGCAGTACTTC.

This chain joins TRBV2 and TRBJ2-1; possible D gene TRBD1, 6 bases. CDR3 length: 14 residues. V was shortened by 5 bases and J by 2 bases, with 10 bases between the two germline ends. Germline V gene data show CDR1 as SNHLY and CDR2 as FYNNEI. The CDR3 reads CASSRQVAYNEQFF. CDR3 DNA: TGTGCCAGCAGTCGACAGGTAGCCTACAATGAGCAGTTCTTC.

In DNA form, the CDR3 reads TGTGCCAGCAGCTTAAGTCAGGGAACCTACGAGCAGTACTTC. It yields the protein CASSLSQGTYEQYF. The chain carries TRBV7-9 and TRBJ2-7; perhaps TRBD1 as D (5 bases). The CDR3 runs to 14 residues. Germline assignment: CDR1 SEHNR and CDR2 FQNEAQ (reference sequence). Trimming removed 2 bases at V and 2 bases at J, with 10 bases between.

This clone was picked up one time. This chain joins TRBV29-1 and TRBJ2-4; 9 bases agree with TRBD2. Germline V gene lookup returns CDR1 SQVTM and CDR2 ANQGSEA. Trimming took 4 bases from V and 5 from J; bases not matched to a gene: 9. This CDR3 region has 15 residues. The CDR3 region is CSVAQTSGGENIQYF. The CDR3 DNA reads TGCAGCGTTGCTCAGACTAGCGGTGGGGAAAACATTCAGTACTTC.

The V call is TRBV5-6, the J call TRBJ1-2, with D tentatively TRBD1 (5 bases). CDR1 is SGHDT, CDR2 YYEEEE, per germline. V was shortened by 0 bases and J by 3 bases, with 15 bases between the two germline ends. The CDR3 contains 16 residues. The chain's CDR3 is CASSLALGRRDYGYTF. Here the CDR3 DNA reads TGTGCCAGCAGCTTGGCCTTGGGACGGAGGGACTATGGCTACACCTTC.

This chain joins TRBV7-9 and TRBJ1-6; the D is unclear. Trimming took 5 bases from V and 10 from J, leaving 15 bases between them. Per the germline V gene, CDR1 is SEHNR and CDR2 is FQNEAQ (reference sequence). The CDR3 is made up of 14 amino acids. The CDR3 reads CASSPWTSGSPLHF. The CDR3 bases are TGTGCCAGCAGCCCCTGGACCTCTGGATCACCCCTCCACTTT. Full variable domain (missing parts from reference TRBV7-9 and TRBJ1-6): DTGVSQNPRHKITKRGQNVTFRCDPISEHNRLYWYRQTLGQGPEFLTYFQNEAQLEKSRLLSDRFSAERPKGSFSTLEIQRTEQGDSAMYLCASSPWTSGSPLHFGNGTRLTVT.

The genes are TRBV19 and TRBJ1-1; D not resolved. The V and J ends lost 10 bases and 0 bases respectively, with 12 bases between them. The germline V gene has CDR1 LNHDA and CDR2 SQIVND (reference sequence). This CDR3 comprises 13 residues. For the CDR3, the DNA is TGTGCCACATACGAACCGCTGAACACTGAAGCTTTCTTT. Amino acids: CATYEPLNTEAFF.

CDR3 nucleotides: TGTGCCAGCAGTGGGCGGGAGGGCCTACAAGAGACCCAGTACTTC. Amino acid sequence: CASSGREGLQETQYF. The genes are TRBV25-1 and TRBJ2-5; TRBD2 matches at 9 bases. Per the germline V gene, CDR1 is MGHDK and CDR2 is SYGVNS. The CDR3 runs 15 residues. With V trimmed by 4 bases and J by 2 bases, 5 bases remained unmatched.

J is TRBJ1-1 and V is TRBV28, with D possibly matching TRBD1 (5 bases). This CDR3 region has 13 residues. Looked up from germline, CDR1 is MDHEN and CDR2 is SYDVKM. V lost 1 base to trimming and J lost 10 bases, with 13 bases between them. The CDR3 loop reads CASSLSGGRGAFF. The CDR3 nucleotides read TGTGCCAGCAGTTTATCCGGAGGGAGGGGAGCTTTCTTT.

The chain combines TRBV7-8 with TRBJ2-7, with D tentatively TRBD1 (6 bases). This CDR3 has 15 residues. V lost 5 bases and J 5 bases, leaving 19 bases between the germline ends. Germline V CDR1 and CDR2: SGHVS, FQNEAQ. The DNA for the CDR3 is TGTGCCAGCAGCGGCTTTAAAGCCAGGGGCAACGAGCAGTACTTC. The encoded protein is CASSGFKARGNEQYF.

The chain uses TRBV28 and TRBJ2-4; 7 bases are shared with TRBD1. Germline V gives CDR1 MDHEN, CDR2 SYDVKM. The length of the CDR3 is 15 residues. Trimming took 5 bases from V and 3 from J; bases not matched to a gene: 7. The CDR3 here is CASSPHRGGKNIQYF. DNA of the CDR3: TGTGCCAGCAGTCCTCACAGGGGTGGCAAAAACATTCAGTACTTC.

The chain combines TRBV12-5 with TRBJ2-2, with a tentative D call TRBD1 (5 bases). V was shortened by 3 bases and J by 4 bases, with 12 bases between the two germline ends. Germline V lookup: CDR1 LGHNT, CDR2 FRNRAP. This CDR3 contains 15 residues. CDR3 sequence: CASGFQGSGTGELFF. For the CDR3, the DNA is TGTGCTAGTGGTTTTCAGGGCAGTGGCACCGGGGAGCTGTTTTTT.

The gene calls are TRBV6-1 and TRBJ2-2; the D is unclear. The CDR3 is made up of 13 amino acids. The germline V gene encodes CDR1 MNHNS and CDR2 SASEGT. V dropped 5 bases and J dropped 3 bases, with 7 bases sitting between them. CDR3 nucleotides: TGTGCCAGCAGTCCCGGAGACACCGGGGAGCTGTTTTTT. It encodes CASSPGDTGELFF.

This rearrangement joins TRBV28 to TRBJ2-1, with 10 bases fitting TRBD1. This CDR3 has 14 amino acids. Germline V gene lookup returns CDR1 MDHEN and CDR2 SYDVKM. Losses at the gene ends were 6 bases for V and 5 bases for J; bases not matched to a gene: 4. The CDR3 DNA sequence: TGTGCCAGCAGAAGGACAGGGGGAAACAATGAGCAGTTCTTC. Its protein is CASRRTGGNNEQFF.

This CDR3 reads CASSPQDSSYNEQFF. The CDR3 region has the DNA TGTGCCAGCTCACCACAGGATAGCTCCTACAATGAGCAGTTCTTC. V is TRBV18 and J is TRBJ2-1; D is undetermined. The germline V gene has CDR1 KGHSH and CDR2 LQKENI. V was shortened by 1 base and J by 0 bases, with 7 bases between the two germline ends. The CDR3 loop spans 15 amino acids. The whole variable domain, remainder taken from reference TRBV18 and TRBJ2-1, is NAGVMQNPRHLVRRRGQEARLRCSPMKGHSHVYWYRQLPEEGLKFMVYLQKENIIDESGMPKERFSAEFPKEGPSILRIQQVVRGDSAAYFCASSPQDSSYNEQFFGPGTRLTVL.

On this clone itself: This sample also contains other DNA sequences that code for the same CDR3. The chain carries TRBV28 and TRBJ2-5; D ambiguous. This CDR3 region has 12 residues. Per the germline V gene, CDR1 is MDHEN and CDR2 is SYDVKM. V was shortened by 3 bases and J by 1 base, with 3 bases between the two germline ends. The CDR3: CASSLFQETQYF. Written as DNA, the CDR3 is TGTGCCAGCAGTTTGTTCCAAGAGACCCAGTACTTC.

In DNA, the CDR3 is TGCGCCAGCAGCCAAGATTTCTCCTTGGGGCAGACGAATCAGCCCCAGCATTTT. Translated: CASSQDFSLGQTNQPQHF. The chain combines TRBV4-1 with TRBJ1-5; tentative D call: TRBD1 (5 bases). V shed 0 bases and J shed 4 bases, with 19 bases lying between them. The CDR3 is 18 residues long. Looked up from germline, CDR1 is MGHRA and CDR2 is YSYEKL.

CDR3 amino acids: CASSEILPRGTEAFF. For the CDR3, the DNA is TGTGCCAGCAGTGAAATCCTCCCGAGGGGCACTGAAGCTTTCTTT. The chain recombines TRBV2 with TRBJ1-1; D is possibly TRBD1 (5 bases). In germline, CDR1 is SNHLY, CDR2 FYNNEI. V shed 2 bases and J shed 4 bases, with 14 bases lying between them. The CDR3 is 15 amino acids.

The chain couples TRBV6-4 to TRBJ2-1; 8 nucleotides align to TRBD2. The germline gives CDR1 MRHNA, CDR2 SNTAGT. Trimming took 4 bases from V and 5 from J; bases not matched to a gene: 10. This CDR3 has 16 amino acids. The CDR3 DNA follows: TGTGCCAGCAGTGTCCGGGAGGGCTTAGCCCACAATGAGCAGTTCTTC. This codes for CASSVREGLAHNEQFF.

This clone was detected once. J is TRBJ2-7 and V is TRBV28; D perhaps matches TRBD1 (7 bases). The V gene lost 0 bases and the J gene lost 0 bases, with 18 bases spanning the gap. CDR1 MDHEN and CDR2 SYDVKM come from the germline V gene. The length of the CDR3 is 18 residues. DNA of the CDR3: TGTGCCAGCAGTTTATGGTCCAGGGGGGTGAAAAGCTCCTACGAGCAGTACTTC. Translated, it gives CASSLWSRGVKSSYEQYF.

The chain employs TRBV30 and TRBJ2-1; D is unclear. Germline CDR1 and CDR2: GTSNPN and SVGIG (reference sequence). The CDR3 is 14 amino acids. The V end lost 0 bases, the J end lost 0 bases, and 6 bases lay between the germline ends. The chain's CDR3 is CAWSVGSSYNEQFF. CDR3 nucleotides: TGTGCCTGGAGTGTGGGAAGCTCCTACAATGAGCAGTTCTTC.